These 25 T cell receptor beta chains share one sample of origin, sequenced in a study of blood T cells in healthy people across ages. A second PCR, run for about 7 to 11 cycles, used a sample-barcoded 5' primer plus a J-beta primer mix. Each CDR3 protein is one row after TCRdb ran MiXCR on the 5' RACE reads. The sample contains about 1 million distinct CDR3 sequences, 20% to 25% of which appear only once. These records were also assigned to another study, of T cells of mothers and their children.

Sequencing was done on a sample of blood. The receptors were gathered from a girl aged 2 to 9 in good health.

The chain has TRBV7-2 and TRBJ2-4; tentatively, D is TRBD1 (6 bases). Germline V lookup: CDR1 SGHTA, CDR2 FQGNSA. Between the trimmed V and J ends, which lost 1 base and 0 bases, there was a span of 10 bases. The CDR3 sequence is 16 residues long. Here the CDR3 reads CASSLDGQLAKNIQYF. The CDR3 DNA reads TGTGCCAGCAGCTTAGATGGACAGCTAGCCAAAAACATTCAGTACTTC. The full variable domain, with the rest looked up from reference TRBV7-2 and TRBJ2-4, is GAGVSQSPSNKVTEKGKDVELRCDPISGHTALYWYRQSLGQGLEFLIYFQGNSAPDKSGLPSDRFSAERTGGSVSTLTIQRTQQEDSAVYLCASSLDGQLAKNIQYFGAGTRLSVL.

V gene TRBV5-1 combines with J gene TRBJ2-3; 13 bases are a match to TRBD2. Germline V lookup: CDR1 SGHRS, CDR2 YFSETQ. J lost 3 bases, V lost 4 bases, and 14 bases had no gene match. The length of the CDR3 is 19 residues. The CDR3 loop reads CASSRDRRLAGGRTDTQYF. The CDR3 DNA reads TGCGCCAGCAGCAGGGACAGACGACTAGCGGGGGGCCGGACAGATACGCAGTATTTT. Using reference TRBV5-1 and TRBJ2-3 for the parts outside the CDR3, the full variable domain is KAGVTQTPRYLIKTRGQQVTLSCSPISGHRSVSWYQQTPGQGLQFLFEYFSETQRNKGNFPGRFSGRQFSNSRSEMNVSTLELGDSALYLCASSRDRRLAGGRTDTQYFGPGTRLTVL.

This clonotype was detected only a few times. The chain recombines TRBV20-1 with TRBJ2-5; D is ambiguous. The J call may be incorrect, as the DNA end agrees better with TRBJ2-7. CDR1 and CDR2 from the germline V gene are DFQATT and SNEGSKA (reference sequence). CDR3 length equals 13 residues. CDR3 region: CSASKLAPYEQYF. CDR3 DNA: TGCAGTGCTAGCAAACTTGCTCCCTACGAGCAGTACTTC.

This chain's CDR3 is CASSLFSTSGRETQYF. In DNA form, the CDR3 reads TGTGCCAGCAGTCTTTTCTCGACTAGCGGGAGGGAGACCCAGTACTTC. V usage is TRBV6-6 and J usage is TRBJ2-5; 13 nucleotides align to TRBD2. V shed 5 bases, J shed 5 bases, and the junction held 8 bases outside the gene matches. CDR3 length: 16 residues. CDR1 and CDR2 (germline): MNHNY, SVGAGI (reference sequence).

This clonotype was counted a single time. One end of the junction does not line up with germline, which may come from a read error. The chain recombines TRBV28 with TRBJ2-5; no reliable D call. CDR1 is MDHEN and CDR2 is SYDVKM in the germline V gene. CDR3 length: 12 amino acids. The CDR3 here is CASSLVQQTQHF. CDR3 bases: TGTGCCAGCAGTTTAGTTCAACAGACCCAGCACTTC.

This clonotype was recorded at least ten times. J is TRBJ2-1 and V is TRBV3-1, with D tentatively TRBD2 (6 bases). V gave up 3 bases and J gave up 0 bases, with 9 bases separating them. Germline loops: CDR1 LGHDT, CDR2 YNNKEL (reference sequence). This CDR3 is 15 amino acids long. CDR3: CASSQGLSSYNEQFF. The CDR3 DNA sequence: TGTGCCAGCAGCCAGGGACTCAGCTCCTACAATGAGCAGTTCTTC.

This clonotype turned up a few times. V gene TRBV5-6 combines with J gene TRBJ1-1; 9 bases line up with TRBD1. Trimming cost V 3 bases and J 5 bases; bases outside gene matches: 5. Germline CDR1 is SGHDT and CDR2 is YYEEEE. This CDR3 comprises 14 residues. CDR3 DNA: TGTGCCAGCAGCTCTGGGACAGGGTGGACTGAAGCTTTCTTT. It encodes CASSSGTGWTEAFF.

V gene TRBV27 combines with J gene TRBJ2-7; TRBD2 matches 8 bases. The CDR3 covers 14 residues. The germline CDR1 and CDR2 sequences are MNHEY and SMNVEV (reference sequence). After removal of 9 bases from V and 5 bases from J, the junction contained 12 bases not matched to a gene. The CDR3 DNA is TGTGCCAGGAGTCACAGCGGGAGCGACCACGAGCAGTACTTC. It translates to CARSHSGSDHEQYF.

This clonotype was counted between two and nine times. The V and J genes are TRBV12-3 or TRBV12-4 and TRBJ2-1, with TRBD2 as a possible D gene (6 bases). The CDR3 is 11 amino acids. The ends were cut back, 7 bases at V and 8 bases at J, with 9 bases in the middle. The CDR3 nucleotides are TGTGCCAGCATCGAGCGGGATGAGCAGTTCTTC. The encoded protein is CASIERDEQFF.

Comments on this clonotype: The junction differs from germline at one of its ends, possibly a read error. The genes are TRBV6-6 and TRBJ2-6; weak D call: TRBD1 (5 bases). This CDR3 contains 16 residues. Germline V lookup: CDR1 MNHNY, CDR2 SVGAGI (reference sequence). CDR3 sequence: CASQTLQGGGANVRTF. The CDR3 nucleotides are TGTGCCAGTCAAACGTTGCAGGGTGGTGGGGCCAACGTCCGGACTTTC.

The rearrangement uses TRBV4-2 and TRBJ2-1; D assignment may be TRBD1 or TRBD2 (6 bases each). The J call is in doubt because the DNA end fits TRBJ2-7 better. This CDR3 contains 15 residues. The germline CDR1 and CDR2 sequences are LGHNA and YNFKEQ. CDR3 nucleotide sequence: TGTGCCAGCAGCCAAGACGGGGGACAACAGCGCGAGCAGTACTTC. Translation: CASSQDGGQQREQYF.

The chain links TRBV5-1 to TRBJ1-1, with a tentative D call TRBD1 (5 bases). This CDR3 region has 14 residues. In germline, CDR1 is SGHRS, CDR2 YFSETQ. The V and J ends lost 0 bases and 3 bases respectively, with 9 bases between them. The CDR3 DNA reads TGCGCCAGCAGCTTGGGACAGCAGGACACTGAAGCTTTCTTT. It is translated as CASSLGQQDTEAFF.

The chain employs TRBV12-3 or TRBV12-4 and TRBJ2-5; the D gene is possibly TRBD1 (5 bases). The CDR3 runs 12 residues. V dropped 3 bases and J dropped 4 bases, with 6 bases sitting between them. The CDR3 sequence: CASSFRVETQYF. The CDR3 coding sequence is TGTGCCAGCAGTTTCAGGGTAGAGACCCAGTACTTC.

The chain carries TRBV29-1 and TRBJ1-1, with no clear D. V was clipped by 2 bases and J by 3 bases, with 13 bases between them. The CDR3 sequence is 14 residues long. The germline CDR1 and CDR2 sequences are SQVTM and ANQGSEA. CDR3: CSVEPRAGDTEAFF. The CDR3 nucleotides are TGCAGCGTTGAACCAAGGGCAGGTGACACTGAAGCTTTCTTT.

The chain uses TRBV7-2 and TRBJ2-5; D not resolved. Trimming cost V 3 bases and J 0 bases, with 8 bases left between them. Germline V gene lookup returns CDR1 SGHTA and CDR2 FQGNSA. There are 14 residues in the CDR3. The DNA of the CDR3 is TGTGCCAGCAGCTTTCAGTGGTACCAAGAGACCCAGTACTTC. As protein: CASSFQWYQETQYF.

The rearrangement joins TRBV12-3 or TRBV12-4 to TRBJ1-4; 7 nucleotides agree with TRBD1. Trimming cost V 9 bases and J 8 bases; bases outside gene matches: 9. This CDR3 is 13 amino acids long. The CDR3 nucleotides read TGTGCCAGTAGTCAGGGGGACGGGGAAAAACTGTTTTTT. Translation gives CASSQGDGEKLFF.

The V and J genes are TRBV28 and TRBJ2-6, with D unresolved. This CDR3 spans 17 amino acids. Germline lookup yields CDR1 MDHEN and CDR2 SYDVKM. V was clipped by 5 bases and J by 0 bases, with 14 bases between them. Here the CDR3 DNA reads TGTGCCAGCAGTCAGGCAGCTAGTTACTCTGGGGCCAACGTCCTGACTTTC. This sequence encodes CASSQAASYSGANVLTF. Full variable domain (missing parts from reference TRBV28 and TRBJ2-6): DVKVTQSSRYLVKRTGEKVFLECVQDMDHENMFWYRQDPGLGLRLIYFSYDVKMKEKGDIPEGYSVSREKKERFSLILESASTNQTSMYLCASSQAASYSGANVLTFGAGSRLTVL.

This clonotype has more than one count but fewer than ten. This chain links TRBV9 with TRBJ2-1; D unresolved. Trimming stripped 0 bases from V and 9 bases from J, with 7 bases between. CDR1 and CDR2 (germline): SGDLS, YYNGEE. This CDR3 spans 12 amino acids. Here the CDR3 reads CASSVGSSEQFF. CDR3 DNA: TGTGCCAGCAGCGTAGGTAGCAGTGAGCAGTTCTTC.

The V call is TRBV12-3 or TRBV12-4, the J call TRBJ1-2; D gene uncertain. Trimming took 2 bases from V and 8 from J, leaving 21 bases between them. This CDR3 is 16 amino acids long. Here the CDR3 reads CASSLSGAGVRQGYTF. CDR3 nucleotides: TGTGCCAGCAGTTTATCCGGAGCAGGAGTACGGCAGGGCTACACCTTC.

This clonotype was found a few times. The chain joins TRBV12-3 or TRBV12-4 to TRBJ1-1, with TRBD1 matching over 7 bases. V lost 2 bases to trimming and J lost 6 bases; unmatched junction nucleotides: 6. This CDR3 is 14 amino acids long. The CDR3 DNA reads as TGTGCCAGCAGTTTAACAGGGGCAGGGGCTGAAGCTTTCTTT. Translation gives CASSLTGAGAEAFF.

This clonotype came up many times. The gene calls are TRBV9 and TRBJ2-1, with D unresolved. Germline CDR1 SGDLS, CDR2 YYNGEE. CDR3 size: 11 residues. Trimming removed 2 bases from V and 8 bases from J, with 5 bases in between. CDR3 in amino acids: CASSVFDEQFF. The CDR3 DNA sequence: TGTGCCAGCAGCGTGTTCGATGAGCAGTTCTTC. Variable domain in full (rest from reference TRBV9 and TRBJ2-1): DSGVTQTPKHLITATGQRVTLRCSPRSGDLSVYWYQQSLDQGLQFLIQYYNGEERAKGNILERFSAQQFPDLHSELNLSSLELGDSALYFCASSVFDEQFFGPGTRLTVL.

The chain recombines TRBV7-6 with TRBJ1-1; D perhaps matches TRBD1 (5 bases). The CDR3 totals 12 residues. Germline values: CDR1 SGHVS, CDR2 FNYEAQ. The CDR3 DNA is TGTGCTGGGGGGGTGAGGTCCACTGAAGCTTTCTTT. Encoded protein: CAGGVRSTEAFF.

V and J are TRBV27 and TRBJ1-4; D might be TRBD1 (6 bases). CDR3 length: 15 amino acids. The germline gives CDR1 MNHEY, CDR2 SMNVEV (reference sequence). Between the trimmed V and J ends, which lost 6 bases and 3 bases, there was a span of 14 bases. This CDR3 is CASRRQGRANEKLFF. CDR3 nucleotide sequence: TGTGCCAGCAGGCGGCAGGGGCGGGCTAATGAAAAACTGTTTTTT.

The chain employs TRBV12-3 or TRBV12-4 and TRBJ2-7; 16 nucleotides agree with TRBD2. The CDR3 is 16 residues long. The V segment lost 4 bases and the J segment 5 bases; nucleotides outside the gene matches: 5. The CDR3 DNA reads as TGTGCCAGCAGTTCTGGGACTAGCGGGAGGGGCCACGAGCAGTACTTC. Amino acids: CASSSGTSGRGHEQYF.

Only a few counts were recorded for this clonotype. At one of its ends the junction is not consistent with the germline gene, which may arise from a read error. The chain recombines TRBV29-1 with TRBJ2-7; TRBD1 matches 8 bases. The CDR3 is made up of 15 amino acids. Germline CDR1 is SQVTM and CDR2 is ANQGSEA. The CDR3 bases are TGCAGCGTTGGAGACTTGGGGGACAGGTCCTCCGAGCAGTACTTC. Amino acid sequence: CSVGDLGDRSSEQYF.